This T cell receptor (beta chain) was sequenced in a study of metastatic and nonmetastatic thyroid tumors (TCRdb year 2020). Regarding the complete study: For patients with malignant and with benign thyroid disease, the researchers compared repertoires between peripheral blood samples and tumor or nodule tissue samples.

The study at large found these results: In both blood and tumor samples, TCR beta diversity was reported to be significantly higher in malignant tumors than in benign nodules.

The library was prepared using PCR. Sequencer: Illumina HiSeq 4000. The TCR beta-chain CDR3 region of each patient was profiled by high-throughput sequencing. From the authors' description of their analysis: Drawing on CDR3 differences between clinicopathological groups, the researchers built a classifier meant to tell apart patients with distant-metastatic papillary thyroid cancer. The Shannon index was used to measure repertoire diversity, and the Morisita-Horn index was used to measure how similar tumor and blood repertoires were. TCRdb trimmed public reads at Q25 via fastp, called clones via MiXCR and kept in-frame beta chains. None of the V and J calls come from the authors' own analysis; TCRdb made them. The sample profile shows 14,000 or so clones; 25% to 30% of them were found once. The ten largest clones take up approximately 3.8% of the sample. This clone was observed at least ten times. The target of this receptor is not known. Base-call qualities are not available, and no considerably larger clone is one nucleotide away. Other DNA sequences in the same sample also yield this CDR3.

The germline V gene (reference sequence) sets CDR1 to WNHNN and CDR2 to SYGVQD. The CDR3 holds 14 amino acids from the cysteine to the phenylalanine. Kept here is only the CDR3 DNA, which spans 42 bases and is read in frame from base 1. Trimming removed 5 bases from V and 5 bases from J, leaving 15 bases between the germline ends. Before undergoing thyroid surgery, none of the patients had been given any kind of treatment. The study retrospectively analysed patient clinical samples collected from about 2012 to 2019 using T-cell receptor beta sequencing. Sequenced: blood. This receptor was identified in a female donor with papillary thyroid cancer or a benign thyroid nodule (not recorded which). Some clones in this sample may be carry-over from other donors' samples. The sequence joins TRBV10-1 to TRBJ1-1; a tentative D match to TRBD1 spans 5 bases. The DNA is TGCGCCAGCAGTTTTGGACAAAGTAGTACTGAAGCTTTCTTT. This sequence encodes CASSFGQSSTEAFF.